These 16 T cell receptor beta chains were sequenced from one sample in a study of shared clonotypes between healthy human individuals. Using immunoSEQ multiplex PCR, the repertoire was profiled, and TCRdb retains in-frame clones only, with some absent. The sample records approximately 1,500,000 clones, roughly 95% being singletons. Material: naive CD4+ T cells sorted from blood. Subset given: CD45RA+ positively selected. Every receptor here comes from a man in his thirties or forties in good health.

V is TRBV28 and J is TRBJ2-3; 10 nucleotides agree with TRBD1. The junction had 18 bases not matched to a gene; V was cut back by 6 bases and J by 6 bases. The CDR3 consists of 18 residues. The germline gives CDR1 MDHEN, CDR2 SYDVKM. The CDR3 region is CASSPTGTGVYVGDTQYF. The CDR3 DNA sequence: TGTGCCAGCAGCCCGACCGGGACAGGGGTTTACGTAGGGGATACGCAGTATTTT. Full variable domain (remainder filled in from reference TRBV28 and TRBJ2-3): DVKVTQSSRYLVKRTGEKVFLECVQDMDHENMFWYRQDPGLGLRLIYFSYDVKMKEKGDIPEGYSVSREKKERFSLILESASTNQTSMYLCASSPTGTGVYVGDTQYFGPGTRLTVL.

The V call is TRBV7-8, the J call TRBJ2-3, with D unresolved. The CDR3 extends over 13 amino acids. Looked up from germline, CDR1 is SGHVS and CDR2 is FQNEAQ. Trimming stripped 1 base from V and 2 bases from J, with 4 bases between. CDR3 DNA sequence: TGTGCCAGCAGCTTAGGAGCCACAGATACGCAGTATTTT. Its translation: CASSLGATDTQYF.

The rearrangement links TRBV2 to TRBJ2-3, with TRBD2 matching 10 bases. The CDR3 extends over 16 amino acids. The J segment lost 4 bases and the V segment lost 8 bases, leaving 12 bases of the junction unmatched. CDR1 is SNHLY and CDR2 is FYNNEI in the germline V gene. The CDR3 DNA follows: TGTGCCAGCTCCGGAGGAAGCGGGAGGGTCGCAGATACGCAGTATTTT. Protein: CASSGGSGRVADTQYF.

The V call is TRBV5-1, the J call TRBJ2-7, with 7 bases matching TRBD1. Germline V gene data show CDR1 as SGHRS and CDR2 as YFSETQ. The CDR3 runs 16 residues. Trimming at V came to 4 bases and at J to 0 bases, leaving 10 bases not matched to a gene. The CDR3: CASSGRGTANSYEQYF. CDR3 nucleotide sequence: TGCGCCAGCAGCGGGAGAGGGACAGCCAACTCCTACGAGCAGTACTTC. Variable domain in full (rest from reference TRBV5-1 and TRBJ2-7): KAGVTQTPRYLIKTRGQQVTLSCSPISGHRSVSWYQQTPGQGLQFLFEYFSETQRNKGNFPGRFSGRQFSNSRSEMNVSTLELGDSALYLCASSGRGTANSYEQYFGPGTRLTVT.

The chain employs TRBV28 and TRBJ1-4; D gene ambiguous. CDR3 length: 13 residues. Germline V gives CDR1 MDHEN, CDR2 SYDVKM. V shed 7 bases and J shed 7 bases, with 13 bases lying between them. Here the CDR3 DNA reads TGTGCCAGCATAAGGTCGGGGAGTGAAAAACTGTTTTTT. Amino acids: CASIRSGSEKLFF. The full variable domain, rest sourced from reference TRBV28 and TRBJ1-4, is DVKVTQSSRYLVKRTGEKVFLECVQDMDHENMFWYRQDPGLGLRLIYFSYDVKMKEKGDIPEGYSVSREKKERFSLILESASTNQTSMYLCASIRSGSEKLFFGSGTQLSVL.

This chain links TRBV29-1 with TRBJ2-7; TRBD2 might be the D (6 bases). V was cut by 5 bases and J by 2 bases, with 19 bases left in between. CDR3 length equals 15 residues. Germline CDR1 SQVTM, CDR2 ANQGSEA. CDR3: CSVTGLTMSAYEQYF. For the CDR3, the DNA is TGCAGCGTTACGGGACTTACGATGAGCGCCTACGAGCAGTACTTC.

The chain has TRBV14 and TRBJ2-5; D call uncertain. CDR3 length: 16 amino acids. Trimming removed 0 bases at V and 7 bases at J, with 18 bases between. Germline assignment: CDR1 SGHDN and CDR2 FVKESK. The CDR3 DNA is TGTGCCAGCAGCCAAGAAAAGAGTTGGGCCGATGGGACCCAGTACTTC. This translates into CASSQEKSWADGTQYF.

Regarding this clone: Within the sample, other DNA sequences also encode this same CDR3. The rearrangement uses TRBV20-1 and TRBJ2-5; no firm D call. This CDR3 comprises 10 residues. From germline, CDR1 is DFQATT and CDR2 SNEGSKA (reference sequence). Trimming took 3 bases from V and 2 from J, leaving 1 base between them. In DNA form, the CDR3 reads TGCAGTGCTAGTCAAGAGACCCAGTACTTC. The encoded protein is CSASQETQYF.

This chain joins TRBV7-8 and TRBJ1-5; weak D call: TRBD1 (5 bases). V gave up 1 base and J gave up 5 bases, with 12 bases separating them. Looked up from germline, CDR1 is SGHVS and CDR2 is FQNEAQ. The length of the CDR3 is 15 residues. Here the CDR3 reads CASSLGRDPYQPQHF. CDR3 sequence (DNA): TGTGCCAGCAGCTTAGGCAGGGACCCTTATCAGCCCCAGCATTTT.

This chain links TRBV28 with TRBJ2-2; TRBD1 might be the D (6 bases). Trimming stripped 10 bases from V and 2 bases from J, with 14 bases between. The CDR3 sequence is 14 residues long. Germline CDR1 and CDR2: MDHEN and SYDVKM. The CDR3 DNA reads TGTGCCACCGTCCCGGGACACAACACCGGGGAGCTGTTTTTT. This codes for CATVPGHNTGELFF.

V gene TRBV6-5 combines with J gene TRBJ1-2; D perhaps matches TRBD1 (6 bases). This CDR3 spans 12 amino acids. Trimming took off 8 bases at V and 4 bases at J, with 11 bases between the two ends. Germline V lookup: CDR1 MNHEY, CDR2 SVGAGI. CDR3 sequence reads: CASHQGGYGYTF. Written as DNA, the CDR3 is TGTGCCAGCCACCAAGGGGGCTATGGCTACACCTTC.

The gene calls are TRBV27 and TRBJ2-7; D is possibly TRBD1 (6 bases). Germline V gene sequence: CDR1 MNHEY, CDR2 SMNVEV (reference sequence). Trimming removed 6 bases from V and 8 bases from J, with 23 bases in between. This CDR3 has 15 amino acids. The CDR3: CASSSARDTHLKQYF. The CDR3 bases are TGTGCCAGCAGCTCGGCCCGGGACACCCATCTCAAGCAGTACTTC.

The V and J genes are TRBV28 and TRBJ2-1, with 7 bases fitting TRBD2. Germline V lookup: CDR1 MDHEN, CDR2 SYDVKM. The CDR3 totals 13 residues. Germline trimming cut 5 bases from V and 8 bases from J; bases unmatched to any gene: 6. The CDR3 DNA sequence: TGTGCCAGCAGTGCTAGCGGTATGGATGAGCAGTTCTTC. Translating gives CASSASGMDEQFF.

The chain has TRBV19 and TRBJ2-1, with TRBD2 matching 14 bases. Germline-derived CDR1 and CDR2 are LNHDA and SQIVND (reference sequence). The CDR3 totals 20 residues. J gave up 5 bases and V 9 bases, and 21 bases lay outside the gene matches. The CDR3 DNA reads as TGTGCCAGCCTGCCTACCGGGACTAGCGGGAGTCGGTTCTTTCACAATGAGCAGTTCTTC. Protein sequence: CASLPTGTSGSRFFHNEQFF.

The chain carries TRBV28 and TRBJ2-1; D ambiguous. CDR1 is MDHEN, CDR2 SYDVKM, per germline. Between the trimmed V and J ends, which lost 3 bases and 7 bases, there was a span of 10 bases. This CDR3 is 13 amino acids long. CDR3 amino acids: CASSFPPKNEQFF. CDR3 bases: TGTGCCAGCAGTTTTCCGCCGAAAAATGAGCAGTTCTTC.

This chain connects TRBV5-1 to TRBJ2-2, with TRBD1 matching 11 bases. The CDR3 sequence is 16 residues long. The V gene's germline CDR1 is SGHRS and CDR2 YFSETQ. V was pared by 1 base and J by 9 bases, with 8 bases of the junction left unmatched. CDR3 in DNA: TGCGCCAGCAGCTTGCAGCCGGGACAGGGGGTTTGGGAGCTGTTTTTT. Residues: CASSLQPGQGVWELFF.